The following is a T cell receptor (beta chain) sequence with its context. Its antigen is not identified. This specimen belongs to a study of TIL therapy for anti-PD-1-resistant metastatic lung cancer. Findings and limits, study-wide: This highly selected cohort may not generalize to typical lung cancer patients. Infused TIL clonotypes partially replaced the baseline blood repertoire, then decayed over months.

This was the immunoSEQ v3 assay. The method was immunoSEQ multiplex PCR; TCRdb's version includes in-frame clones alone and lacks a portion of them. The sample contains approximately 45,000 clones, around three quarters of which appear only once. The CDR3 runs 14 residues. V gave up 3 bases and J gave up 4 bases; unmatched junction bases: 5. Germline CDR1 reads SGHRS; CDR2 reads YFSETQ. Time point of the sample: pre-treatment sample, taken before nivolumab and TIL therapy. V is TRBV5-1 and J is TRBJ2-3, with TRBD2 matching over 7 bases. This clonotype was obtained from a man aged 65-85 years with non-small cell lung cancer. The input for sequencing was blood, taken at baseline. The DNA for the CDR3 is TGCGCCAGCAGCTATGCGGGAGAAGCAGATACGCAGTATTTT. It codes for CASSYAGEADTQYF. Full variable domain (missing parts from reference TRBV5-1 and TRBJ2-3): KAGVTQTPRYLIKTRGQQVTLSCSPISGHRSVSWYQQTPGQGLQFLFEYFSETQRNKGNFPGRFSGRQFSNSRSEMNVSTLELGDSALYLCASSYAGEADTQYFGPGTRLTVL.